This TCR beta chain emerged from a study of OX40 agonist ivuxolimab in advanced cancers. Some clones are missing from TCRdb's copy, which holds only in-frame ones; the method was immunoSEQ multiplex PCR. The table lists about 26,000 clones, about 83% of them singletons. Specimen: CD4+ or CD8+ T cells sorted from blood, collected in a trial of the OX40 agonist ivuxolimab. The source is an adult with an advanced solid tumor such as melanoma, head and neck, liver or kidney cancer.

CDR3 sequence (DNA): TGCGCCAGCAGCCAAGTAGCGGGCTCCTACAATGAGCAGTTCTTC. It specifies CASSQVAGSYNEQFF. The chain combines TRBV4-1 with TRBJ2-1, with TRBD2 matching over 7 bases. V was pared by 1 base and J by 0 bases, with 0 bases of the junction left unmatched. CDR1 is MGHRA, CDR2 YSYEKL, per germline. CDR3 length equals 15 residues.